This TCR beta chain originates from a study of OX40 agonist ivuxolimab in advanced cancers. Study background: Patients receiving dose escalation had hepatocellular carcinoma, melanoma, renal cell or head and neck cancer. Three patients, one with hepatocellular carcinoma and two with cutaneous melanoma, responded partially.

With regard to this clone: Its antigen is currently unknown.

Study conclusions and caveats: At doses 0.1 to 3.0 mg/kg, CD4+ and CD8+ clones expanded.

This CDR3 region has 14 residues. The V end lost 2 bases, the J end lost 4 bases, and 11 bases lay between the germline ends. CDR1 MNHEY and CDR2 SVGAGI come from the germline V gene. The study sampled blood at baseline, cycle 4 day 1, and cycle 7 day 1. Libraries were prepared by immunoSEQ multiplex PCR; TCRdb keeps only in-frame clonotypes and omits some of them. The sample carries about 67,000 clones, 75% to 85% recorded once. This material consisted of CD4+ or CD8+ T cells sorted from blood, taken in a trial of the OX40 agonist ivuxolimab. V and J are TRBV6-5 and TRBJ1-1; maybe TRBD1 (5 bases). The source of this sequence is an adult with an advanced solid tumor such as melanoma, head and neck, liver or kidney cancer. This CDR3 reads CASSYTRGSTEAFF. The CDR3 DNA reads TGTGCCAGCAGTTACACTAGGGGAAGCACTGAAGCTTTCTTT.